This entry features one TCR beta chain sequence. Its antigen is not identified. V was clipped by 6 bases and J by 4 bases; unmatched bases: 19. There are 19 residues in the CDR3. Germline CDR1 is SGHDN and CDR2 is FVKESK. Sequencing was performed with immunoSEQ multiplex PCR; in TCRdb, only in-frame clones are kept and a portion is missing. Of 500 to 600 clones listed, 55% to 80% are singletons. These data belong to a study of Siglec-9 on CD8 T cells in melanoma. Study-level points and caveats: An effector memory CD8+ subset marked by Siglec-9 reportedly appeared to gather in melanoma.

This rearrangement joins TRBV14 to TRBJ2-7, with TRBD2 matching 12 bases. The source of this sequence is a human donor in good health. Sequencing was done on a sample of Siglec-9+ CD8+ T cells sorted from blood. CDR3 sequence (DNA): TGTGCCAGCAGGATGCCCCAGAAGACTAGCGGGAGAGGTGTTTACGAGCAGTACGTC. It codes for CASRMPQKTSGRGVYEQYV.